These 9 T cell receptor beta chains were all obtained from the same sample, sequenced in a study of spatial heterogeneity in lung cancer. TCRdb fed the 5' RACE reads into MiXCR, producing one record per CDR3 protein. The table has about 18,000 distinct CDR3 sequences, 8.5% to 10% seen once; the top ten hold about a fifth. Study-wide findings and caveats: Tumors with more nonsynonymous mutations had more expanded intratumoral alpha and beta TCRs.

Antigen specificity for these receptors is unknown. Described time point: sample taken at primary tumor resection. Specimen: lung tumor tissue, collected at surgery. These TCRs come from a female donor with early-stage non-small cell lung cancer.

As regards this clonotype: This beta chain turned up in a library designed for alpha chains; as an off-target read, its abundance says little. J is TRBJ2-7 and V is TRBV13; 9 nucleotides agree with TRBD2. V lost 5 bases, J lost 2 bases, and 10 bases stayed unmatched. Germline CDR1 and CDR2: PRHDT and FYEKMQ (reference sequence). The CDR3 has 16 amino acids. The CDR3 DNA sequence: TGTGCCAGCAGCCACTTGGGCGGGGGGGCCCCCTACGAGCAGTACTTC. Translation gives CASSHLGGGAPYEQYF.

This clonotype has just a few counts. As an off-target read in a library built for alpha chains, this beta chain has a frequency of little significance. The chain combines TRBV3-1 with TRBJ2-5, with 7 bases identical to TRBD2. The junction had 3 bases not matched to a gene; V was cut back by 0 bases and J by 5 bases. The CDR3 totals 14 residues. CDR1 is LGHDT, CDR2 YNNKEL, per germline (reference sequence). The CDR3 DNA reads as TGTGCCAGCAGCCAAGAGGGAGGGTATGAGACCCAGTACTTC. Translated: CASSQEGGYETQYF.

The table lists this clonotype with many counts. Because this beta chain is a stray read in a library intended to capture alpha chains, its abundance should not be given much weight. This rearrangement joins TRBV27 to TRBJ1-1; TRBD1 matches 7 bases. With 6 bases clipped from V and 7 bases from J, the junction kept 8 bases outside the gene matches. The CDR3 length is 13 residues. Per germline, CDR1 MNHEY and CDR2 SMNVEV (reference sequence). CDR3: CASRKQGLVEAFF. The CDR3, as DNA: TGTGCCAGCAGGAAACAGGGGTTGGTTGAAGCTTTCTTT.

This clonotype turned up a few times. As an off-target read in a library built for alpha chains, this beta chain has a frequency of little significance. The CDR3 DNA sequence: TGCAGTGCTAGAGATCAGGACGAGCAGTACTTC. It specifies CSARDQDEQYF. V gene TRBV20-1 combines with J gene TRBJ2-7, with D uncertain. Germline CDR1 and CDR2: DFQATT and SNEGSKA (reference sequence). Trimming stripped 0 bases from V and 5 bases from J, with 5 bases between. This CDR3 region has 11 residues.

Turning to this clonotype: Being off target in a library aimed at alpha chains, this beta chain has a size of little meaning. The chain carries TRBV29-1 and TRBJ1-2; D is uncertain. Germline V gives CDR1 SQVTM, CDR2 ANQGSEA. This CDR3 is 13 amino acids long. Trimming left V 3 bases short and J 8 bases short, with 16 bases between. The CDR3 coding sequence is TGCAGCGTTGACCAACCCCCGAGAGGGGGCTACACCTTC. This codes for CSVDQPPRGGYTF.

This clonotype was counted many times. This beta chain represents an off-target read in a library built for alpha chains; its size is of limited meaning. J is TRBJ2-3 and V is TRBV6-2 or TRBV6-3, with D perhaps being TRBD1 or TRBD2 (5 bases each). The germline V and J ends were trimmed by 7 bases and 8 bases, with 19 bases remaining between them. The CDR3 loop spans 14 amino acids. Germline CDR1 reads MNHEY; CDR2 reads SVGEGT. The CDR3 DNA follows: TGTGCCAGCATTGACGGGGCGATTCAGGGTACGCAGTATTTT. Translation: CASIDGAIQGTQYF.

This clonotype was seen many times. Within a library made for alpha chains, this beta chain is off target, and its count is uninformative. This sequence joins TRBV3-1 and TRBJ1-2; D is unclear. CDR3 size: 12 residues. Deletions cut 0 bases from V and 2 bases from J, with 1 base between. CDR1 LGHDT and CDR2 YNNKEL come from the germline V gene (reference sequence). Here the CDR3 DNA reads TGTGCCAGCAGCCAAGACAACTATGGCTACACCTTC. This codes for CASSQDNYGYTF. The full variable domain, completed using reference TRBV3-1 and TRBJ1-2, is DTAVSQTPKYLVTQMGNDKSIKCEQNLGHDTMYWYKQDSKKFLKIMFSYNNKELIINETVPNRFSPKSPDKAHLNLHINSLELGDSAVYFCASSQDNYGYTFGSGTRLTVV.

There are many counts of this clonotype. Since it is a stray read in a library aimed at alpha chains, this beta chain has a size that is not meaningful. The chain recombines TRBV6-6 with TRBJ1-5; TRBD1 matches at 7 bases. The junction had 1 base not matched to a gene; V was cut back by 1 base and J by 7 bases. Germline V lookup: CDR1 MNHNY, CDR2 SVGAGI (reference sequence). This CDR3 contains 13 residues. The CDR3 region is CASSYLQGQPQHF. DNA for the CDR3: TGTGCCAGCAGTTACTTACAGGGGCAGCCCCAGCATTTT.

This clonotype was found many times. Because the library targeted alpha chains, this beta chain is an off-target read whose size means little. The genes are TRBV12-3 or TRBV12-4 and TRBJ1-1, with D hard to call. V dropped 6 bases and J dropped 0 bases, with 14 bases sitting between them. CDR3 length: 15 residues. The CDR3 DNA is TGTGCCAGCAGCCGCGCGGAGGTTTTGAACACTGAAGCTTTCTTT. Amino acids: CASSRAEVLNTEAFF.